What follows are 26 T cell receptor beta chains derived from one specimen sequenced in a study of T cells in Graves' hyperthyroidism and ophthalmopathy. Regions amplified from RNA transcripts were the TCR beta CDR3 regions. The TCR CDR3 first-round RT-PCR relied on the HTBI primer set. One entry per CDR3 protein results from TCRdb running MiXCR on the multiplex PCR reads. The table lists 300,000 to 400,000 distinct CDR3 sequences, roughly a fifth of them singletons, with 50% in the top ten. Material for sequencing was blood. All receptors come from a woman in her forties or fifties with Graves' hyperthyroidism.

This chain links TRBV28 with TRBJ1-2; 9 nucleotides agree with TRBD1. The CDR3 covers 13 residues. Unmatched junction bases numbered 5, after V lost 5 bases and J lost 7 bases. The germline V gene encodes CDR1 MDHEN and CDR2 SYDVKM. The CDR3 DNA reads TGTGCCAGCAGTATAACAGGGGGCAGTGGCTACACCTTC. Its protein is CASSITGGSGYTF.

This clonotype was observed a few times. The chain links TRBV13 to TRBJ2-7, with D possibly being TRBD2 (6 bases). Germline-derived CDR1 and CDR2 are PRHDT and FYEKMQ (reference sequence). The CDR3 is 14 residues long. V lost 4 bases, J lost 3 bases, and 13 bases lay in between. The CDR3: CASSSGVPGYEQYF. DNA for the CDR3: TGTGCCAGCAGCTCGGGGGTCCCCGGCTACGAGCAGTACTTC.

The chain has TRBV19 and TRBJ2-1; TRBD2 matches at 12 bases. The CDR3 spans 17 residues. CDR1 and CDR2 from the germline V gene are LNHDA and SQIVND (reference sequence). Trimming cost V 5 bases and J 4 bases; bases outside gene matches: 9. The CDR3 spells CASSRLAGGYVYNEQFF. CDR3 bases: TGTGCCAGTAGTCGGCTAGCGGGAGGGTACGTTTACAATGAGCAGTTCTTC.

The chain carries TRBV7-9 and TRBJ1-1; 7 bases map to TRBD1. The CDR3 is made up of 15 amino acids. The junction had 8 bases not matched to a gene; V was cut back by 5 bases and J by 2 bases. Germline CDR1 SEHNR, CDR2 FQNEAQ (reference sequence). The CDR3 spells CASSPSGTANTEAFF. The CDR3 DNA is TGTGCCAGCAGCCCCAGTGGGACAGCTAACACTGAAGCTTTCTTT. The variable domain in full, completed from reference TRBV7-9 and TRBJ1-1, reads DTGVSQNPRHKITKRGQNVTFRCDPISEHNRLYWYRQTLGQGPEFLTYFQNEAQLEKSRLLSDRFSAERPKGSFSTLEIQRTEQGDSAMYLCASSPSGTANTEAFFGQGTRLTVV.

This rearrangement joins TRBV20-1 to TRBJ2-1, with D unresolved. Trimming pared 6 bases from V and 0 bases from J, leaving 12 bases between. The CDR3 totals 14 residues. The germline CDR1 and CDR2 sequences are DFQATT and SNEGSKA (reference sequence). The DNA for the CDR3 is TGCAGTGCACCTAGACCTGGCTCCTACAATGAGCAGTTCTTC. Translation: CSAPRPGSYNEQFF.

This clonotype appeared a few times. The V and J genes are TRBV5-1 and TRBJ2-7, with TRBD2 matching 10 bases. The V gene's germline CDR1 is SGHRS and CDR2 YFSETQ. V shed 6 bases, J shed 4 bases, and the junction held 13 bases outside the gene matches. The CDR3 consists of 16 residues. Here the CDR3 reads CASTPLGSGRAYEQYF. The CDR3 nucleotides are TGCGCCAGCACCCCCCTGGGGAGCGGGAGGGCGTACGAGCAGTACTTC.

This clonotype has a count of ten or more. The rearrangement uses TRBV20-1 and TRBJ2-7, with a possible D match to TRBD2 (5 bases). In germline, CDR1 is DFQATT, CDR2 SNEGSKA (reference sequence). Trimming shortened V by 0 bases and J by 0 bases, and 12 bases separated the two germline ends. The CDR3 consists of 15 residues. The CDR3 DNA sequence: TGCAGTGCTAGAGATTCCGCGGGTTCCTCCTACGAGCAGTACTTC. It specifies CSARDSAGSSYEQYF.

The table lists this clonotype with a few counts. This chain connects TRBV12-5 to TRBJ1-2; 7 bases align to TRBD1. Germline V CDR1 and CDR2: LGHNT, FRNRAP. The CDR3 extends over 13 amino acids. The J segment lost 3 bases and the V segment lost 5 bases, leaving 3 bases of the junction unmatched. CDR3 nucleotide sequence: TGTGCTAGTGGTCGGACAGGCTACTATGGCTACACCTTC. This translates into CASGRTGYYGYTF.

This clonotype has ten or more counts. The V gene is TRBV7-9, the J gene TRBJ1-4; D call uncertain. The germline CDR1 and CDR2 sequences are SEHNR and FQNEAQ (reference sequence). The V end lost 1 base, the J end lost 8 bases, and 8 bases lay between the germline ends. The CDR3 sequence is 13 residues long. The CDR3 loop reads CASSLGGSEKLFF. CDR3 DNA: TGTGCCAGCAGCTTAGGAGGGAGCGAAAAACTGTTTTTT.

This clonotype has only a few counts. The DNA is left out, because the CDR3 cannot be placed on it with certainty; the CDR3 is given as TCRdb lists it. The chain couples TRBV7-9 to TRBJ2-1; the table's D call TRBD1 went unverified against the DNA. Both ends counted, the CDR3 spans 16 residues. Germline V gene sequence: CDR1 SEHNR, CDR2 FQNEAQ (reference sequence). CDR3 region: CASSLVGRGADNEQSF.

This chain joins TRBV2 and TRBJ2-5; TRBD1 matches 11 bases. Germline trimming cut 4 bases from V and 5 bases from J; bases unmatched to any gene: 6. In germline, CDR1 is SNHLY, CDR2 FYNNEI. CDR3 size: 15 residues. The DNA of the CDR3 is TGTGCCAGCAGTGTTGGGACAGGGGGGTTTGAGACCCAGTACTTC. Its translation: CASSVGTGGFETQYF.

CDR3 in DNA: TGTGCCAGCCTTGTGAGCGGGGGGGATACGCAGTATTTT. Amino acid sequence: CASLVSGGDTQYF. The J gene is TRBJ2-3, the V gene TRBV12-3 or TRBV12-4, with 9 bases aligning to TRBD2. The CDR3 loop spans 13 amino acids. With 8 bases clipped from V and 6 bases from J, the junction kept 6 bases outside the gene matches.

This clonotype was seen many times. This chain links TRBV5-1 with TRBJ2-6; D call uncertain. CDR3 length: 17 amino acids. Trimming took 1 base from V and 0 from J, leaving 11 bases between them. Per the germline V gene, CDR1 is SGHRS and CDR2 is YFSETQ. CDR3 nucleotides: TGCGCCAGCAGCTTGCGGTCCTTCGGCTCTGGGGCCAACGTCCTGACTTTC. Encoded protein: CASSLRSFGSGANVLTF. The variable domain in full, with the rest retrieved from reference TRBV5-1 and TRBJ2-6, is KAGVTQTPRYLIKTRGQQVTLSCSPISGHRSVSWYQQTPGQGLQFLFEYFSETQRNKGNFPGRFSGRQFSNSRSEMNVSTLELGDSALYLCASSLRSFGSGANVLTFGAGSRLTVL.

This clonotype was found many times. V and J are TRBV7-6 and TRBJ2-5, with TRBD2 matching over 11 bases. The CDR3 covers 16 residues. V lost 4 bases to trimming and J lost 2 bases; unmatched junction nucleotides: 6. Per the germline V gene, CDR1 is SGHVS and CDR2 is FNYEAQ. The CDR3 protein is CASSSPLAGVQETQYF. CDR3 sequence (DNA): TGTGCCAGCAGCTCCCCACTAGCGGGAGTACAAGAGACCCAGTACTTC.

This clonotype was detected ten times or more. This rearrangement joins TRBV7-2 to TRBJ2-1, with 9 positions matching TRBD2. The CDR3 covers 15 residues. Trimming cost V 1 base and J 7 bases; bases outside gene matches: 5. CDR1 and CDR2 (germline): SGHTA, FQGNSA. CDR3 in amino acids: CASSLELAGSNEQFF. In DNA form, the CDR3 reads TGTGCCAGCAGCTTAGAACTAGCGGGCAGTAATGAGCAGTTCTTC.

In this sample, this clonotype turned up many times. This chain uses TRBV20-1 with TRBJ2-3, with D maybe TRBD1 (5 bases). V dropped 6 bases and J dropped 2 bases, with 15 bases sitting between them. The germline V gene encodes CDR1 DFQATT and CDR2 SNEGSKA (reference sequence). This CDR3 contains 14 residues. The CDR3 DNA reads as TGCAGTGCGTTAACAGGCGTCCTCACAGATACGCAGTATTTT. It specifies CSALTGVLTDTQYF.

The chain employs TRBV5-5 and TRBJ2-2, with 12 bases identical to TRBD1. The CDR3 consists of 17 residues. Germline V lookup: CDR1 SGHKS, CDR2 YYEKEE (reference sequence). V dropped 4 bases and J dropped 6; count of bases not matched to a gene: 10. The CDR3 sequence: CASSPISGTGGPGELFF. DNA for the CDR3: TGTGCCAGCAGCCCGATCTCTGGGACAGGGGGCCCCGGGGAGCTGTTTTTT.

This clonotype was observed many times. The chain uses TRBV28 and TRBJ2-3, with no clear D. Germline loops: CDR1 MDHEN, CDR2 SYDVKM. The CDR3 runs 16 residues. V shed 6 bases and J shed 8 bases, with 24 bases lying between them. The CDR3 region is CASSTTGRSLYGTQYF. Written as DNA, the CDR3 is TGTGCCAGCAGCACGACTGGACGGAGCCTGTACGGTACGCAGTATTTT.

The rearrangement links TRBV20-1 to TRBJ1-5, with unresolved D. Between the trimmed V and J ends, which lost 0 bases and 4 bases, there was a span of 16 bases. Germline lookup yields CDR1 DFQATT and CDR2 SNEGSKA (reference sequence). This CDR3 spans 16 amino acids. The DNA for the CDR3 is TGCAGTGCTAGAGATGGGCGCCGGGTTGAGAATCAGCCCCAGCATTTT. Protein sequence: CSARDGRRVENQPQHF.

Only a few counts were recorded for this clonotype. The chain combines TRBV18 with TRBJ2-1; the D gene is possibly TRBD2 (5 bases). The germline V and J ends were trimmed by 1 base and 12 bases, with 13 bases remaining between them. The CDR3 length is 13 residues. Germline V gene lookup returns CDR1 KGHSH and CDR2 LQKENI. The CDR3 protein is CASSPRARDGQFF. In nucleotides, the CDR3 is TGTGCCAGCTCACCACGGGCGAGGGATGGGCAGTTCTTC.

This clonotype was detected a few times. The chain employs TRBV5-1 and TRBJ2-1; TRBD2 matches 10 bases. The CDR3 loop spans 14 amino acids. CDR1 and CDR2 from the germline V gene are SGHRS and YFSETQ. Trimming removed 5 bases from V and 3 bases from J; junction bases left unmatched: 2. In nucleotides, the CDR3 is TGCGCCAGCAGGAGCGGGGGGGACTACAATGAGCAGTTCTTC. It translates to CASRSGGDYNEQFF.

The sample holds a few counts of this clonotype. This rearrangement joins TRBV19 to TRBJ2-7; D remains unclear. V lost 9 bases and J lost 6, with 6 bases in between. The CDR3 is 9 amino acids. Germline V gene sequence: CDR1 LNHDA, CDR2 SQIVND (reference sequence). The CDR3, as DNA: TGTGCCAGGTCGGTCGAGCAGTACTTC. It specifies CARSVEQYF.

This clonotype occurred a few times. The J gene is TRBJ2-1, the V gene TRBV27; no clear D gene. Trimming removed 3 bases from V and 0 bases from J, with 6 bases in between. The CDR3 has 14 residues. Germline-derived CDR1 and CDR2 are MNHEY and SMNVEV (reference sequence). The DNA for the CDR3 is TGTGCCAGCAGTTTCTTGAGCTCCTACAATGAGCAGTTCTTC. This sequence encodes CASSFLSSYNEQFF.

The V call is TRBV28, the J call TRBJ2-1; 9 bases match TRBD2. There are 15 residues in the CDR3. Germline CDR1 reads MDHEN; CDR2 reads SYDVKM. The ends lost 5 bases at V and 2 bases at J; junction bases unmatched: 4. The CDR3 reads CASSDSGRAYNEQFF. The CDR3 nucleotides are TGTGCCAGCAGTGATAGCGGGAGAGCCTACAATGAGCAGTTCTTC.

The rearrangement joins TRBV7-6 to TRBJ2-7; 8 bases agree with TRBD2. The CDR3 is made up of 16 amino acids. Per the germline V gene, CDR1 is SGHVS and CDR2 is FNYEAQ. With 6 bases clipped from V and 0 bases from J, the junction kept 10 bases outside the gene matches. CDR3 nucleotide sequence: TGTGCCAGCAGTCCCGGGACTAGAATGAGCTCCTACGAGCAGTACTTC. Its translation: CASSPGTRMSSYEQYF.

The V and J genes are TRBV18 and TRBJ1-3; maybe TRBD1 (6 bases). Germline V lookup: CDR1 KGHSH, CDR2 LQKENI. V was shortened by 2 bases and J by 6 bases, with 14 bases between the two germline ends. This CDR3 has 15 residues. The CDR3 sequence is CASSPTRGPENTIYF. CDR3 in DNA: TGTGCCAGCTCACCAACGCGGGGGCCTGAAAACACCATATATTTT. The full variable domain, completed using reference TRBV18 and TRBJ1-3, is NAGVMQNPRHLVRRRGQEARLRCSPMKGHSHVYWYRQLPEEGLKFMVYLQKENIIDESGMPKERFSAEFPKEGPSILRIQQVVRGDSAAYFCASSPTRGPENTIYFGEGSWLTVV.